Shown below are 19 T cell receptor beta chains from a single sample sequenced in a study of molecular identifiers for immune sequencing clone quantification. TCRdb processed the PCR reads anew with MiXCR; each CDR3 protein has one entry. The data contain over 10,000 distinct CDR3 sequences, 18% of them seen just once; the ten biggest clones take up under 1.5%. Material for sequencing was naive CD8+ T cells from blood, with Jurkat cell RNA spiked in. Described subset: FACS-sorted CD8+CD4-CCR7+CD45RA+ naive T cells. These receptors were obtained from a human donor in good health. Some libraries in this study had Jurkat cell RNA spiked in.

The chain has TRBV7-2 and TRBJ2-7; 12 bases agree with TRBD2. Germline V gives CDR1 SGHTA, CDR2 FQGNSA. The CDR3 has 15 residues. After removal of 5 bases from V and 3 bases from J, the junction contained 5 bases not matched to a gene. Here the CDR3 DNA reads TGTGCCAGCAGCCTTTCGACTAGCGGGAGCTACGAGCAGTACTTC. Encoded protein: CASSLSTSGSYEQYF.

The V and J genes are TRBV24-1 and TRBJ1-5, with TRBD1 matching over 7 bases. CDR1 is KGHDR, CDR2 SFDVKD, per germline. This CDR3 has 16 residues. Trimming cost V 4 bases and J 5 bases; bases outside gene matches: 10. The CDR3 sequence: CATSDHTGTAYQPQHF. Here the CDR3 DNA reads TGTGCCACCAGTGACCATACCGGGACAGCGTATCAGCCCCAGCATTTT.

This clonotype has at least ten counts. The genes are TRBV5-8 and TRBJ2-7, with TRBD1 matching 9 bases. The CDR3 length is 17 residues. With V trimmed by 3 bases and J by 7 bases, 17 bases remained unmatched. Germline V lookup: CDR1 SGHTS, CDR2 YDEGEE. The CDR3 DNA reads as TGTGCCAGCAGCTCGCCCCCCAGGACAGGGGATGTCAGGGAGCAGTACTTC. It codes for CASSSPPRTGDVREQYF.

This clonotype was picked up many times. The chain's CDR3 is CASSLDSYYEQYF. The DNA of the CDR3 is TGTGCCAGCTCCTTAGACAGCTACTACGAGCAGTACTTC. The chain links TRBV18 to TRBJ2-7, with D perhaps TRBD1 (5 bases). The CDR3 has 13 residues. CDR1 KGHSH and CDR2 LQKENI come from the germline V gene. V lost 6 bases to trimming and J lost 3 bases, with 12 bases between them.

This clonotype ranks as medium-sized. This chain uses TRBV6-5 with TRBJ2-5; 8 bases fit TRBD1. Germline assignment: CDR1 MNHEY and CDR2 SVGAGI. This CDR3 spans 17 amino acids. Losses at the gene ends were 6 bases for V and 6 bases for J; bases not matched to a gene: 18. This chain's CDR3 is CASSLIPDREGGQTQYF. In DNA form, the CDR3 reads TGTGCCAGCAGCCTAATACCGGACAGGGAAGGGGGCCAGACCCAGTACTTC.

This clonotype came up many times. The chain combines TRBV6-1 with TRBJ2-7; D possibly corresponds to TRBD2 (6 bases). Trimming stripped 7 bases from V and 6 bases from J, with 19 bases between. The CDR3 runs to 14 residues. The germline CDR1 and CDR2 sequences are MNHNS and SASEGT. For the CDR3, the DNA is TGTGCCAGCACGGAAGGGCACAGGCGGGGCGAGCAGTACTTC. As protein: CASTEGHRRGEQYF.

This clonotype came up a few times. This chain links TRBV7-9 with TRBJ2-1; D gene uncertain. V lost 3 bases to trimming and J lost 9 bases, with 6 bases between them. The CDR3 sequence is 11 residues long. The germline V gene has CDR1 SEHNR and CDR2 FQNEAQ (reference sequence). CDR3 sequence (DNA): TGTGCCAGCAGCTTTTCCGCTGAGCAGTTCTTC. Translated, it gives CASSFSAEQFF. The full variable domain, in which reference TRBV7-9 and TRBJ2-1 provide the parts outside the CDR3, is DTGVSQNPRHKITKRGQNVTFRCDPISEHNRLYWYRQTLGQGPEFLTYFQNEAQLEKSRLLSDRFSAERPKGSFSTLEIQRTEQGDSAMYLCASSFSAEQFFGPGTRLTVL.

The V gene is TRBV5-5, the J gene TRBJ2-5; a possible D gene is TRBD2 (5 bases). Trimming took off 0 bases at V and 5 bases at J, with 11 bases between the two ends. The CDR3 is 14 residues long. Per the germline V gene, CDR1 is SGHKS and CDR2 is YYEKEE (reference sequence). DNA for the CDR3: TGTGCCAGCAGCTTGGATGTACTAGTGGAGACCCAGTACTTC. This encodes CASSLDVLVETQYF. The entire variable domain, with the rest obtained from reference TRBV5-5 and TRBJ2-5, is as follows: DAGVTQSPTHLIKTRGQQVTLRCSPISGHKSVSWYQQVLGQGPQFIFQYYEKEERGRGNFPDRFSARQFPNYSSELNVNALLLGDSALYLCASSLDVLVETQYFGPGTRLLVL.

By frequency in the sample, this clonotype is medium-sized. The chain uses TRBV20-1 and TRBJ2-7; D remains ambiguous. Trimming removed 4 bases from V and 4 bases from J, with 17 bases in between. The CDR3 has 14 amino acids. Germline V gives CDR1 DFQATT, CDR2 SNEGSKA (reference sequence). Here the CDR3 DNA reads TGCAGTGCTAAACCCCGCAGTCTGGGGTACGAGCAGTACTTC. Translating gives CSAKPRSLGYEQYF.

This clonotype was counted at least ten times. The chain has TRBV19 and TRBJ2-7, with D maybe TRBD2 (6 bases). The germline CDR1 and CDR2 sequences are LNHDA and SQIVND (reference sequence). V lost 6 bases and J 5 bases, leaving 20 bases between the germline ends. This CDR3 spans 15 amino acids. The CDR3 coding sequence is TGTGCCAGTAGGCCTACCGGGATCACTAGCAACGAGCAGTACTTC. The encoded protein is CASRPTGITSNEQYF.

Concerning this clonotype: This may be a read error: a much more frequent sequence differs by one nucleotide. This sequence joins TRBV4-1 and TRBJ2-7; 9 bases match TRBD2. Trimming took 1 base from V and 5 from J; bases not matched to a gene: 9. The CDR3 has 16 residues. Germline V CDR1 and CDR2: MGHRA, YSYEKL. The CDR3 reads CASSQVGAGGSDEQYF. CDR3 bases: TGCGCCAGCAGCCAAGTCGGAGCGGGAGGTAGCGACGAGCAGTACTTC.

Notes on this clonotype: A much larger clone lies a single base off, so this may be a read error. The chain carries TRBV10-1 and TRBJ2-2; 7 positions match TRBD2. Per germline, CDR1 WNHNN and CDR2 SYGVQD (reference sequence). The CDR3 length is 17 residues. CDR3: CASVTSLGRENAGELFF. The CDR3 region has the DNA TGCGCCAGCGTAACGTCCCTCGGGCGGGAGAACGCCGGGGAGCTGTTTTTT.

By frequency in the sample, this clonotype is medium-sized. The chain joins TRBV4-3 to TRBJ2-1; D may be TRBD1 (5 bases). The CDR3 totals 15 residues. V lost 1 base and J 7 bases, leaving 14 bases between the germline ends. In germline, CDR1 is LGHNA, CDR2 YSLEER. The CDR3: CASSQGQGLGNEQFF. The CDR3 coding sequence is TGCGCCAGCAGCCAAGGTCAGGGCCTGGGTAATGAGCAGTTCTTC.

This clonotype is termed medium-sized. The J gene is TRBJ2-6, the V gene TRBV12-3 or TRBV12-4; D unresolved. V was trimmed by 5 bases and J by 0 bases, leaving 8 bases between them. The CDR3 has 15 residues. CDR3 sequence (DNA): TGTGCCAGCAGTCCGACCTCCTCTGGGGCCAACGTCCTGACTTTC. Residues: CASSPTSSGANVLTF.

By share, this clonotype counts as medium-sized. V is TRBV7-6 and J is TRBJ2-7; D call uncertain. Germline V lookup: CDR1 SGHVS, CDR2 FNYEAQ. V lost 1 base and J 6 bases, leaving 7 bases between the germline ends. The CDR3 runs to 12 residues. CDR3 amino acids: CASSLGHGEQYF. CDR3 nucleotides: TGTGCCAGCAGCTTAGGTCACGGCGAGCAGTACTTC.

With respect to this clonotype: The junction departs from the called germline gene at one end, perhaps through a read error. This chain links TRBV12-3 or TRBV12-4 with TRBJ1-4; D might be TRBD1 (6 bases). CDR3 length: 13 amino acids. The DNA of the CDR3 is TGTGCCAGCAGGACCGGGACAACTGAAAGACTGTTTTTT. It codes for CASRTGTTERLFF.

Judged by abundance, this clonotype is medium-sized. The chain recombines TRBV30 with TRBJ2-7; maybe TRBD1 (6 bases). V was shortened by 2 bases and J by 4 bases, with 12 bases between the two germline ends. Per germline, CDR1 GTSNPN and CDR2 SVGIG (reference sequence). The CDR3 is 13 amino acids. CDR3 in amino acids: CAWSYGQIYEQYF. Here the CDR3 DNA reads TGTGCCTGGAGTTACGGACAGATATACGAGCAGTACTTC.

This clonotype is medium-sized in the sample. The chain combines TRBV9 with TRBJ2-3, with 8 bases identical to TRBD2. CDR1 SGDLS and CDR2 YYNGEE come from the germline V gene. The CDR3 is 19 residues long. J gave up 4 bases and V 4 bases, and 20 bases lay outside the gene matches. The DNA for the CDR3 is TGTGCCAGCAGCCCCCTCCCGGCGGGAGGCCCCTATCGATCAGATACGCAGTATTTT. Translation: CASSPLPAGGPYRSDTQYF.

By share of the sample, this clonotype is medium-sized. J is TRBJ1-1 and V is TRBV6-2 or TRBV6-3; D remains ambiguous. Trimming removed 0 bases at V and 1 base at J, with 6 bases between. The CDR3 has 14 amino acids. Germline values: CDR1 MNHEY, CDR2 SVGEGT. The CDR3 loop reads CASSYSRANTEAFF. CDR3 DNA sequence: TGTGCCAGCAGTTACTCGAGAGCGAACACTGAAGCTTTCTTT.